Below, one T cell receptor beta chain is given with its context. This entry belongs to a study of T cell responses to AZD1222 COVID-19 vaccine. Assay used: immunoSEQ multiplex PCR; TCRdb lists only in-frame clones, some missing. The profile shows around 120,000 clones, approximately 90% of them singletons. The TCR was taken from an adult in good health. The sample in question was peripheral blood, obtained on day 0 of AZD1222 vaccination.

The CDR3 sequence is CAGGGQQETQYF. The CDR3 DNA reads TGTGCAGGGGGGGGGCAGCAAGAGACCCAGTACTTC. The chain couples TRBV5-4 to TRBJ2-5; the D gene is possibly TRBD2 (7 bases). The CDR3 is 12 amino acids. Per the germline V gene, CDR1 is SGHNT and CDR2 is YYREEE (reference sequence).